The T cell receptor (beta chain) described here comes from a study of blood T cell repertoires in COVID-19. Study-level information: Samples of COVID-19 (acute and convalescent) were obtained from the United States, Italy and Spain. PBMCs, B-cell-depleted T cells, or T cells were the source of the cDNA or gDNA that made up the material.

The assay was immunoSEQ multiplex PCR, and TCRdb's table has in-frame clones only and misses some. The sample comprises some 89,000 clones, roughly 80% of which are singletons, and nearly 4.5% rests with the top ten. Trimming removed 4 bases at V and 3 bases at J, with 12 bases between. The germline V gene encodes CDR1 SNHLY and CDR2 FYNNEI. The CDR3 is made up of 15 amino acids. This clone was seen only once. The V and J genes are TRBV2 and TRBJ2-2; TRBD2 might be the D (5 bases). The specimen was peripheral blood. The sequence derives from a man in his sixties with acute or convalescent COVID-19. The CDR3 reads CASSVGIYYTGELFF. The CDR3, as DNA: TGTGCCAGCAGTGTCGGGATCTATTACACCGGGGAGCTGTTTTTT.